The clone carrying this TCR beta chain ranks as medium-sized. After removal of 5 bases from V and 0 bases from J, the junction contained 3 bases not matched to a gene. Germline V lookup: CDR1 MNHEY, CDR2 SVGAGI. CDR3 length: 15 amino acids. TCRdb ran MiXCR on the 5' RACE reads and lists one entry per CDR3 protein. Here the sample spans more than 60,000 distinct CDR3 sequences, under 25% being singletons. The data belong to a study of HIV-infected patients and healthy controls. The sequenced material came from CD4+ T cells from blood. The chain links TRBV6-5 to TRBJ2-3; 9 nucleotides align to TRBD1. The sequence was collected from a human donor in good health. This CDR3 is CASSLGQGSTDTQYF. CDR3 DNA: TGTGCCAGCAGTCTCGGACAGGGGAGCACAGATACGCAGTATTTT.